This T cell receptor beta chain came from a study of cytomegalovirus exposure and HLA in healthy donors. About this clone: The antigen is undetermined.

The study, taken as a whole, reports: The classifier was said to identify cytomegalovirus status with high specificity and sensitivity. Presence/absence analyses supposed approximately even sequencing depth among donors.

PCR employed 60 Vbeta and 13 Jbeta primers. Assay: immunoSEQ multiplex PCR; the TCRdb copy retains only in-frame clones and omits some. The sample totals 150,000 or so clones. V was trimmed by 5 bases and J by 2 bases, leaving 10 bases between them. This CDR3 is 13 amino acids long. The germline CDR1 and CDR2 sequences are MNHEY and SVGAGI. The origin of this receptor is a woman aged 45-65 years in good health and CMV-seronegative. This sequence joins TRBV6-5 and TRBJ2-7; D gene ambiguous. The sequenced sample consisted of PBMCs. This chain's CDR3 is CASSKDTTYEQYF. The CDR3 DNA reads as TGTGCCAGCAGTAAAGACACCACCTACGAGCAGTACTTC.